The 10 T cell receptor beta chains listed next were all sequenced from one sample in a study of blood T cells in healthy people across ages. A second about 7 to 11 cycle PCR used barcoded and J-beta primers. TCRdb passed the 5' RACE reads through MiXCR, listing each CDR3 protein once. The sample lists roughly 1.4 million distinct CDR3 sequences, 59% occurring once. Sequences were obtained from blood. The receptors shown here come from a man aged 18 to 30 in good health.

The chain joins TRBV6-1 to TRBJ2-1, with D perhaps assigned TRBD1 or TRBD2 (7 bases each). The CDR3 is made up of 15 amino acids. With 6 bases removed from V and 3 bases from J, the gap between germline ends came to 15 bases. The V gene's germline CDR1 is MNHNS and CDR2 SASEGT. The CDR3 DNA sequence: TGTGCCAGCAGGGGGGGGACAGCGATCTACAATGAGCAGTTCTTC. Protein sequence: CASRGGTAIYNEQFF.

The rearrangement joins TRBV4-3 to TRBJ1-1; D unclear. Germline-derived CDR1 and CDR2 are LGHNA and YSLEER. The CDR3 contains 15 residues. V was pared by 1 base and J by 1 base, with 10 bases between. The CDR3 region is CASSQGVDPNTEAFF. The CDR3 DNA is TGCGCCAGCAGCCAAGGAGTAGACCCGAACACTGAAGCTTTCTTT.

This clonotype was observed at least ten times. The chain links TRBV10-3 to TRBJ2-7, with TRBD2 as a possible D gene (5 bases). Germline V gene data show CDR1 as ENHRY and CDR2 as SYGVKD. This CDR3 is 12 amino acids long. Trimming cost V 3 bases and J 5 bases, with 8 bases left between them. CDR3 residues: CAISDYGDEQYF. CDR3 in DNA: TGTGCCATCAGTGATTACGGGGACGAGCAGTACTTC.

This clonotype turned up a few times. The V and J genes are TRBV25-1 and TRBJ1-1; D is uncertain. In germline, CDR1 is MGHDK, CDR2 SYGVNS. The length of the CDR3 is 13 residues. V was cut by 4 bases and J by 4 bases, with 10 bases left in between. DNA for the CDR3: TGTGCCAGCAGTGGCGGAGGTGTCACTGAAGCTTTCTTT. Residues: CASSGGGVTEAFF.

The rearrangement links TRBV4-3 to TRBJ1-1, with D possibly matching TRBD1 (6 bases). This CDR3 region has 15 residues. CDR1 is LGHNA, CDR2 YSLEER, per germline. The V end was cut by 6 bases, the J end by 1 base, with 15 bases between. The chain's CDR3 is CASSFDRTENTEAFF. CDR3 in DNA: TGCGCCAGCAGTTTCGATAGGACAGAGAACACTGAAGCTTTCTTT.

V usage is TRBV4-1 and J usage is TRBJ1-1, with D perhaps TRBD1 (5 bases). The CDR3 length is 16 residues. Trimming stripped 0 bases from V and 0 bases from J, with 11 bases between. CDR1 is MGHRA and CDR2 is YSYEKL in the germline V gene. The chain's CDR3 is CASSQDPGRMNTEAFF. The CDR3 DNA is TGCGCCAGCAGCCAAGATCCGGGACGGATGAACACTGAAGCTTTCTTT.

This clonotype turned up a few times. The rearrangement joins TRBV29-1 to TRBJ2-1; D gene uncertain. Germline V gives CDR1 SQVTM, CDR2 ANQGSEA. The CDR3 contains 13 residues. V lost 3 bases to trimming and J lost 5 bases, with 11 bases between them. The CDR3: CSVETPTHNEQFF. DNA for the CDR3: TGCAGCGTTGAGACTCCTACACACAATGAGCAGTTCTTC.

V gene TRBV28 combines with J gene TRBJ2-2; TRBD2 might be the D (5 bases). Trimming took 6 bases from V and 5 from J, leaving 16 bases between them. Germline V lookup: CDR1 MDHEN, CDR2 SYDVKM. The CDR3 totals 15 residues. The CDR3 loop is CASSPQEAYTGELFF. The CDR3, as DNA: TGTGCCAGCAGCCCCCAGGAGGCTTATACCGGGGAGCTGTTTTTT.

This sequence joins TRBV3-1 and TRBJ1-5, with D unclear. CDR1 and CDR2 (germline): LGHDT, YNNKEL (reference sequence). Trimming shortened V by 4 bases and J by 2 bases, and 18 bases separated the two germline ends. The CDR3 spans 17 residues. DNA for the CDR3: TGTGCCAGCAGCCCAGGACCAACGCTCTTTCGCAATCAGCCCCAGCATTTT. Translated, it gives CASSPGPTLFRNQPQHF.

The chain couples TRBV28 to TRBJ2-7; TRBD1 matches 7 bases. The DNA end lines up better with TRBJ2-5; the J call may be wrong. Germline V gene data show CDR1 as MDHEN and CDR2 as SYDVKM. CDR3 length: 15 amino acids. CDR3 DNA sequence: TGTGCCAGCAGTTTTGCTAGGGGGCTCGGAGAGACCCAGTACTTC. This encodes CASSFARGLGETQYF.